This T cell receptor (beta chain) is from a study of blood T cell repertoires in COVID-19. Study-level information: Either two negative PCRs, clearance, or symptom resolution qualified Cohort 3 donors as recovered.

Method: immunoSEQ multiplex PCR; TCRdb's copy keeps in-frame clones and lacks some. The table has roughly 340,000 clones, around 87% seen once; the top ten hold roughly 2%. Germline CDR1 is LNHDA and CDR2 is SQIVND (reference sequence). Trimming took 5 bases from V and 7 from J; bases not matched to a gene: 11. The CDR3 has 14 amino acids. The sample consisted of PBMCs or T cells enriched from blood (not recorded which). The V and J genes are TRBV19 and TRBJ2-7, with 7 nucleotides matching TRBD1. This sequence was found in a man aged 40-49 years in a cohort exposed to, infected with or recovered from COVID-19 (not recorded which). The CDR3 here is CASSRAGGWEEQYF. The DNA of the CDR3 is TGTGCCAGTAGTCGGGCAGGGGGATGGGAGGAGCAGTACTTC.